This T cell receptor beta chain came from a study of blood T cell repertoires in COVID-19 (dated by TCRdb to the early 2020s). Concerning the study at large: The collaborator samples originated in the United States, Italy and Spain and spanned the acute and convalescent phases of COVID-19. The repertoires were released in a freely available public database meant as a resource for research on the immune response to SARS-CoV-2. The material from the prospective study consisted of cDNA or gDNA derived from T cells, B-cell-depleted T cells, or PBMCs. Nearly every sample came with metadata listing a de-identified subject ID, COVID-19 status, age in years and sex. Deeply sampled blood TCRbeta repertoires from subjects exposed to, actively infected with, or recovered from COVID-19 were included in the dataset. Samples were obtained from the ongoing ImmuneRACE study (first 160 participants) and from 1,254 subjects provided by 6 global collaborators. Where HLA class I and class II types were available, the types were taken from metadata supplied by the sample provider, not from assay-based typing.

V is cut back by 0 bases and J by 1 base, with 5 bases in the junction unmatched. Reading from cysteine to phenylalanine, the CDR3 counts 16 amino acids. Just CDR3 DNA is preserved here, 48 bases in frame from base 1. CDR1 LGHDT and CDR2 YNNKEL are derived from the germline V gene (reference sequence). The collaborating institutions used their own protocols to collect whole blood in K2EDTA tubes. Collaborator samples were shipped for TCRbeta analysis as frozen whole blood, isolated PBMCs, or DNA extracted from either sample type. TCRbeta CDR3 regions were amplified from genomic DNA using the immunoSEQ Assay, a bias-controlled multiplex PCR. From the authors' description of their analysis: Nucleated cell counts per sample were estimated from amplification of reference gene primers within the assay. To quantify the absolute abundance of each unique TCRbeta CDR3 rearrangement, sequence reads were collapsed and filtered. For each sample, productive Simpson clonality was calculated by taking the square root of Simpson's diversity index across productive rearrangements. Drawn from immuneACCESS, this table holds only the in-frame rearrangements with V and J called that TCRdb kept. Clones are partly lost; checked studies trace under half to an unresolved V gene and leave the rest unexplained. For V, J and clone size, that table is used; D and trimming come from the DNA. In all, the sample holds 78,000 or so clones, and around 86% of those were seen once. The ten largest clones add up to roughly 9% of the sample.

General study outcomes and caveats: The quantity of clinical and demographic metadata differed by source and by participant and was supplied without curation.

About this clone: It lacks a known antigen. Within one base of it there is no much larger clone, and no base qualities were kept.

The sequence came from a human donor in a cohort sampled during active COVID-19. The chain joins TRBV3-1 (or the pseudogene TRBV3-2) to TRBJ2-5; 7 middle bases align to TRBD2. Specimen: peripheral blood. The CDR3 here reads CASSQELAGPQETQYF. The DNA sequence follows: TGTGCCAGCAGCCAAGAGTTAGCGGGCCCCCAAGAGACCCAGTACTTC.